Below are 25 T cell receptor beta chains sequenced from a single sample in a study of blood T cell repertoires in COVID-19. Profiling relied on immunoSEQ multiplex PCR, and the TCRdb table lists in-frame clones only, not all of them. The data show under 250,000 clones, 75% to 85% seen once. The sequenced sample consisted of peripheral blood. These receptors all stem from a woman in her seventies with acute or convalescent COVID-19.

The chain is built from TRBV6-6 and TRBJ1-2, with 10 bases that match TRBD1. CDR1 is MNHNY, CDR2 SVGAGI, per germline (reference sequence). The J segment lost 7 bases and the V segment lost 7 bases, leaving 6 bases of the junction unmatched. The CDR3 totals 13 residues. The CDR3: CASNDRGRGGYTF. The DNA for the CDR3 is TGTGCCAGCAATGACAGGGGGCGCGGTGGCTACACCTTC.

The chain employs TRBV10-3 and TRBJ2-2; D may be TRBD1 (6 bases). The CDR3 covers 15 residues. The V and J ends lost 8 bases and 6 bases respectively, with 19 bases between them. The germline V gene has CDR1 ENHRY and CDR2 SYGVKD. The CDR3: CAIGQLPTRAGELFF. The CDR3 bases are TGTGCCATCGGACAGCTTCCTACCAGGGCCGGGGAGCTGTTTTTT.

The chain joins TRBV4-2 to TRBJ2-3; TRBD2 might be the D (5 bases). Germline V gene data show CDR1 as LGHNA and CDR2 as YNFKEQ. The CDR3 length is 17 residues. Deletions cut 0 bases from V and 0 bases from J, with 13 bases between. CDR3 nucleotides: TGTGCCAGCAGCCAAGAGAGGAGGCAGACTAGCACAGATACGCAGTATTTT. Encoded protein: CASSQERRQTSTDTQYF.

This clone was recorded a few times. The chain recombines TRBV15 with TRBJ2-7; 10 bases align to TRBD1. Germline CDR1 LNHNV, CDR2 YYDKDF (reference sequence). The CDR3 extends over 14 amino acids. With V trimmed by 3 bases and J by 3 bases, 2 bases remained unmatched. The CDR3 nucleotides read TGTGCCACCAGCAGGACAGGGGGCTACTACGAGCAGTACTTC. Its protein is CATSRTGGYYEQYF.

This chain uses TRBV11-3 with TRBJ2-2, with D possibly TRBD2 on 6 matching bases. The CDR3 length is 14 residues. The V end lost 5 bases, the J end lost 7 bases, and 14 bases lay between the germline ends. CDR1 and CDR2 from the germline V gene are SGHNT and YENEEA. The CDR3 is CASSRGVGIGELFF. CDR3 DNA: TGTGCCAGCAGCCGCGGGGTGGGTATCGGGGAGCTGTTTTTT.

The genes are TRBV3-1 (or the pseudogene TRBV3-2) and TRBJ1-1; tentative D call: TRBD1 (6 bases). The V and J ends lost 7 bases and 4 bases respectively, with 22 bases between them. From germline, CDR1 is LGHDT and CDR2 YNNKEL (reference sequence). This CDR3 region has 16 residues. The CDR3: CASTRTTGSRSTEAFF. The CDR3 DNA is TGTGCCAGCACCAGAACGACAGGCTCGAGGAGCACTGAAGCTTTCTTT.

This sequence joins TRBV9 and TRBJ2-1; 11 nucleotides line up with TRBD2. The germline V gene has CDR1 SGDLS and CDR2 YYNGEE. CDR3 length equals 15 residues. V lost 4 bases, J lost 6 bases, and 6 bases stayed unmatched. CDR3 amino acids: CASSLLSGGANEQFF. The CDR3 nucleotides are TGTGCCAGCAGCCTACTTAGCGGGGGGGCCAATGAGCAGTTCTTC. The full variable domain, in which reference TRBV9 and TRBJ2-1 provide the parts outside the CDR3, is DSGVTQTPKHLITATGQRVTLRCSPRSGDLSVYWYQQSLDQGLQFLIQYYNGEERAKGNILERFSAQQFPDLHSELNLSSLELGDSALYFCASSLLSGGANEQFFGPGTRLTVL.

This chain links TRBV4-2 with TRBJ2-2, with D maybe TRBD2 (6 bases). V was clipped by 0 bases and J by 7 bases, with 18 bases between them. This CDR3 contains 17 residues. CDR1 LGHNA and CDR2 YNFKEQ come from the germline V gene. The CDR3 loop is CASSQERAMGGDGELFF. The CDR3 DNA reads TGTGCCAGCAGCCAAGAAAGGGCGATGGGGGGTGACGGGGAGCTGTTTTTT.

The rearrangement joins TRBV3-1 (or the pseudogene TRBV3-2) to TRBJ2-7; possible D gene TRBD2, 6 bases. Deletions cut 4 bases from V and 0 bases from J, with 13 bases between. The CDR3 is 15 residues long. Per germline, CDR1 LGHDT and CDR2 YNNKEL (reference sequence). This CDR3 reads CASSPWAGSSYEQYF. DNA of the CDR3: TGTGCCAGCAGCCCCTGGGCGGGGAGCTCCTACGAGCAGTACTTC.

J is TRBJ1-5 and V is TRBV6-1; D gene unclear. Between the trimmed V and J ends, which lost 2 bases and 0 bases, there was a span of 11 bases. Germline V gene data show CDR1 as MNHNS and CDR2 as SASEGT. This CDR3 spans 16 amino acids. CDR3 nucleotide sequence: TGTGCCAGCAGTGAACACTCCAGGTATAGCAATCAGCCCCAGCATTTT. As protein: CASSEHSRYSNQPQHF.

This chain uses TRBV19 with TRBJ1-4; D perhaps matches TRBD1 (5 bases). CDR1 and CDR2 (germline): LNHDA, SQIVND (reference sequence). V gave up 3 bases and J gave up 8 bases, with 16 bases separating them. This CDR3 comprises 15 residues. As DNA, the CDR3 is TGTGCCAGTAGTATCTTCCATTGGGGCCGGGAAAAACTGTTTTTT. Protein: CASSIFHWGREKLFF.

V usage is TRBV5-1 and J usage is TRBJ2-7, with D possibly TRBD1 on 6 matching bases. This CDR3 has 14 amino acids. Germline V lookup: CDR1 SGHRS, CDR2 YFSETQ. V lost 4 bases and J lost 0, with 11 bases in between. The CDR3 here is CASSQQGFSYEQYF. The CDR3 nucleotides are TGCGCCAGCAGCCAACAGGGATTCTCCTACGAGCAGTACTTC. Together with reference TRBV5-1 and TRBJ2-7, the CDR3 gives the full variable domain: KAGVTQTPRYLIKTRGQQVTLSCSPISGHRSVSWYQQTPGQGLQFLFEYFSETQRNKGNFPGRFSGRQFSNSRSEMNVSTLELGDSALYLCASSQQGFSYEQYFGPGTRLTVT.

The V gene is TRBV5-1, the J gene TRBJ1-6, with 10 bases lining up with TRBD1. The CDR3 loop spans 16 amino acids. V lost 7 bases and J lost 7; bases outside the gene matches: 11. The V gene's germline CDR1 is SGHRS and CDR2 YFSETQ. The CDR3 is CASSTSPGQGNSPLHF. DNA of the CDR3: TGCGCCAGCTCAACTTCACCGGGACAGGGGAATTCACCCCTCCACTTT.

V is TRBV6-6 and J is TRBJ2-5; D gene ambiguous. The germline V gene has CDR1 MNHNY and CDR2 SVGAGI (reference sequence). The ends were cut back, 6 bases at V and 3 bases at J, with 14 bases in the middle. The CDR3 runs to 14 residues. The CDR3 reads CASRRSVEEETQYF. In DNA, the CDR3 is TGTGCCAGCAGGCGGTCCGTCGAGGAAGAGACCCAGTACTTC.

This clone was seen a few times. The J gene is TRBJ2-2, the V gene TRBV4-1; 8 nucleotides agree with TRBD1. The CDR3 consists of 15 residues. The junction had 8 bases not matched to a gene; V was cut back by 7 bases and J by 4 bases. Germline values: CDR1 MGHRA, CDR2 YSYEKL. The CDR3: CASMNRGQGTGELFF. The CDR3 coding sequence is TGCGCCAGCATGAACCGAGGACAGGGCACCGGGGAGCTGTTTTTT.

The gene calls are TRBV5-4 and TRBJ2-1; D is unresolved. V was cut by 0 bases and J by 0 bases, with 7 bases left in between. Germline CDR1 is SGHNT and CDR2 is YYREEE (reference sequence). The CDR3 spans 15 residues. For the CDR3, the DNA is TGTGCCAGCAGCTTGGACTCGAGCTCCTACAATGAGCAGTTCTTC. Translating it yields CASSLDSSSYNEQFF.

This clone was detected only a few times. The genes are TRBV9 and TRBJ1-6; 9 nucleotides match TRBD1. Germline assignment: CDR1 SGDLS and CDR2 YYNGEE. The CDR3 runs to 14 residues. V shed 2 bases, J shed 10 bases, and the junction held 4 bases outside the gene matches. This CDR3 is CASSVGTGRSPLHF. The CDR3 nucleotides are TGTGCCAGCAGCGTCGGGACAGGGAGGTCACCCCTCCACTTT.

This chain links TRBV29-1 with TRBJ1-2; the D gene is possibly TRBD1 (6 bases). V was cut by 7 bases and J by 2 bases, with 11 bases left in between. The CDR3 runs 12 residues. The germline V gene has CDR1 SQVTM and CDR2 ANQGSEA. The CDR3 loop reads CSARTENYGYTF. CDR3 in DNA: TGCAGCGCACGGACAGAGAACTATGGCTACACCTTC.

The chain employs TRBV11-2 and TRBJ1-2, with a tentative D call TRBD1 (6 bases). The CDR3 extends over 15 amino acids. The V end lost 3 bases, the J end lost 3 bases, and 14 bases lay between the germline ends. The germline gives CDR1 SGHAT, CDR2 FQNNGV. The CDR3 region has the DNA TGTGCCAGCAGCTTCCCCAACACAGGGTACTATGGCTACACCTTC. Translated: CASSFPNTGYYGYTF.

V usage is TRBV25-1 and J usage is TRBJ1-2; possible D gene TRBD1, 6 bases. CDR1 MGHDK and CDR2 SYGVNS come from the germline V gene. Trimming cost V 2 bases and J 4 bases, with 20 bases left between them. The CDR3 length is 17 residues. The CDR3 region is CASSETPPSTGSYGYTF. The CDR3 DNA reads as TGTGCCAGCAGTGAAACCCCACCTTCCACAGGGAGCTATGGCTACACCTTC.

This chain uses TRBV19 with TRBJ1-4, with a tentative D call TRBD1 (6 bases). The CDR3 has 14 residues. The V gene's germline CDR1 is LNHDA and CDR2 SQIVND (reference sequence). Trimming took off 9 bases at V and 1 base at J, with 12 bases between the two ends. In nucleotides, the CDR3 is TGTGCCAGCAGGGGTGGTGGAACTAATGAAAAACTGTTTTTT. Translation: CASRGGGTNEKLFF.

DNA for the CDR3: TGTGCCAGCAGCCCAACACGGAACACTGAAGCTTTCTTT. Amino acid sequence: CASSPTRNTEAFF. V usage is TRBV3-1 (or the pseudogene TRBV3-2) and J usage is TRBJ1-1; D is undetermined. Germline loops: CDR1 LGHDT, CDR2 YNNKEL (reference sequence). This CDR3 region has 13 residues. V lost 4 bases and J lost 1, with 7 bases in between.

The chain carries TRBV5-1 and TRBJ2-3; no clear D. Trimming stripped 3 bases from V and 1 base from J, with 9 bases between. CDR3 size: 14 residues. Germline CDR1 SGHRS, CDR2 YFSETQ. The CDR3, as DNA: TGCGCCAGCAGCTCCACAGCTGGCACAGATACGCAGTATTTT. This codes for CASSSTAGTDTQYF.

This clone has just a few counts. The chain carries TRBV6-5 and TRBJ1-5; 9 bases are shared with TRBD1. Germline CDR1 is MNHEY and CDR2 is SVGAGI. This CDR3 spans 14 amino acids. The V segment lost 9 bases and the J segment 6 bases; nucleotides outside the gene matches: 9. CDR3 nucleotide sequence: TGTGCCAGTAACCGGGACAGGGTTGTTCAGCCCCAGCATTTT. This encodes CASNRDRVVQPQHF.

This sequence joins TRBV7-9 and TRBJ2-6; maybe TRBD2 (5 bases). This CDR3 is 16 amino acids long. V lost 5 bases and J 1 base, leaving 12 bases between the germline ends. Germline assignment: CDR1 SEHNR and CDR2 FQNEAQ (reference sequence). CDR3 nucleotides: TGTGCCAGCAGCCGGGAAAGGGTTTCTGGGGCCAACGTCCTGACTTTC. Encoded protein: CASSRERVSGANVLTF. The variable domain in full, with the rest retrieved from reference TRBV7-9 and TRBJ2-6, is DTGVSQNPRHKITKRGQNVTFRCDPISEHNRLYWYRQTLGQGPEFLTYFQNEAQLEKSRLLSDRFSAERPKGSFSTLEIQRTEQGDSAMYLCASSRERVSGANVLTFGAGSRLTVL.